Below are 29 T cell receptor beta chains sequenced from a single sample in a study of blood T cells in healthy people across ages. A second PCR, run for roughly 7 to 12 cycles, used a sample-barcoded 5' primer plus a J-beta primer mix. TCRdb used MiXCR to reprocess the 5' RACE reads, holding one entry per CDR3 protein. The profile shows 1,100,000 or so distinct CDR3 sequences, more than 40% of them singletons. Sequencing was carried out using blood. The origin of the receptors is a woman aged 55-69 years in good health.

This clonotype has a count of ten or more. This sequence joins TRBV29-1 and TRBJ2-7, with D possibly being TRBD2 (5 bases). The CDR3 is 14 residues long. Trimming left V 1 base short and J 0 bases short, with 10 bases between. The V gene's germline CDR1 is SQVTM and CDR2 ANQGSEA. CDR3 loop: CSVEGARGSYEQYF. DNA of the CDR3: TGCAGCGTTGAAGGAGCTCGGGGCTCCTACGAGCAGTACTTC.

This chain connects TRBV20-1 to TRBJ1-5; TRBD1 is a possible D gene (5 bases). CDR3 length equals 15 residues. Trimming stripped 1 base from V and 2 bases from J, with 12 bases between. In germline, CDR1 is DFQATT, CDR2 SNEGSKA (reference sequence). The CDR3 DNA sequence: TGCAGTGCTAGAGGGGGAGGGGCAGGCAATCAGCCCCAGCATTTT. The encoded protein is CSARGGGAGNQPQHF.

This clonotype appeared a few times. The chain carries TRBV29-1 and TRBJ2-5; the match to TRBD2 covers 9 bases. The junction had 8 bases not matched to a gene; V was cut back by 5 bases and J by 1 base. Germline assignment: CDR1 SQVTM and CDR2 ANQGSEA. This CDR3 has 15 amino acids. CDR3 in DNA: TGCAGCGTTTCAGCGGGAGGTGGGGGCCAAGAGACCCAGTACTTC. It translates to CSVSAGGGGQETQYF.

This chain joins TRBV3-1 and TRBJ2-3; TRBD2 aligns across 7 bases. Germline CDR1 LGHDT, CDR2 YNNKEL (reference sequence). The CDR3 runs 15 residues. The J segment lost 5 bases and the V segment lost 1 base, leaving 6 bases of the junction unmatched. Here the CDR3 reads CASSQGAGAQDTQYF. The CDR3 nucleotides read TGTGCCAGCAGCCAAGGCGCGGGAGCCCAAGATACGCAGTATTTT.

This clonotype turned up a few times. The chain joins TRBV15 to TRBJ2-1; a weak D match, TRBD2 (6 bases). The germline V and J ends were trimmed by 1 base and 11 bases, with 12 bases remaining between them. The CDR3 runs 13 residues. Germline V gene data show CDR1 as LNHNV and CDR2 as YYDKDF (reference sequence). CDR3 in DNA: TGTGCCACCAGCAGAGGGGACTCGGGACAGCAGTTCTTC. It is translated as CATSRGDSGQQFF.

V usage is TRBV20-1 and J usage is TRBJ2-7; TRBD2 agrees at 16 bases. Germline assignment: CDR1 DFQATT and CDR2 SNEGSKA (reference sequence). The V segment lost 5 bases and the J segment 1 base; nucleotides outside the gene matches: 5. This CDR3 has 16 amino acids. The CDR3 DNA reads TGCAGTGCTCATTCGGGACTAGCGGGAGGGTCCTACGAGCAGTACTTC. This translates into CSAHSGLAGGSYEQYF.

CDR3 sequence (DNA): TGTGCCAGCAGCCTGGGACTAGCGGGAGGGCCGGACACCGGGGAGCTGTTTTTT. It encodes CASSLGLAGGPDTGELFF. This chain connects TRBV4-2 to TRBJ2-2, with 16 bases identical to TRBD2. This CDR3 has 18 amino acids. Germline CDR1 is LGHNA and CDR2 is YNFKEQ. V was pared by 4 bases and J by 3 bases, with 5 bases of the junction left unmatched.

The chain is built from TRBV4-1 and TRBJ1-2; D is ambiguous. Deletions cut 0 bases from V and 8 bases from J, with 13 bases between. This CDR3 has 14 amino acids. Per the germline V gene, CDR1 is MGHRA and CDR2 is YSYEKL. Here the CDR3 DNA reads TGCGCCAGCAGCCAAGAGAATAGGGTGGGAGGCTACACCTTC. Translating gives CASSQENRVGGYTF.

The rearrangement joins TRBV29-1 to TRBJ2-5, with D hard to call. The CDR3 consists of 13 residues. The V gene lost 7 bases and the J gene lost 11 bases, with 23 bases spanning the gap. Germline CDR1 reads SQVTM; CDR2 reads ANQGSEA. CDR3 protein: CSARVGSNNEQYF. DNA of the CDR3: TGCAGCGCCCGGGTCGGGTCTAATAATGAGCAGTACTTC.

The V gene is TRBV20-1, the J gene TRBJ2-3; 7 nucleotides align to TRBD2. The trim removed 0 bases at V and 5 bases at J, leaving 11 bases unmatched. This CDR3 has 16 residues. The germline CDR1 and CDR2 sequences are DFQATT and SNEGSKA (reference sequence). The DNA for the CDR3 is TGCAGTGCTAGAGAGGGAGGGCCGGGGCTTCGAGATACGCAGTATTTT. It encodes CSAREGGPGLRDTQYF.

In this sample, this clonotype turned up a few times. The CDR3 loop reads CASSFQASGTVTDTQYF. DNA for the CDR3: TGTGCCAGCAGTTTCCAGGCTAGCGGGACAGTCACAGATACGCAGTATTTT. The rearrangement uses TRBV27 and TRBJ2-3, with 9 bases identical to TRBD2. Germline CDR1 is MNHEY and CDR2 is SMNVEV (reference sequence). The CDR3 covers 17 residues. V lost 3 bases and J lost 2; bases outside the gene matches: 9.

At least ten counts were recorded for this clonotype. The V and J genes are TRBV3-1 and TRBJ2-1; 13 bases fit TRBD2. The CDR3 contains 15 residues. With V trimmed by 4 bases and J by 8 bases, 5 bases remained unmatched. From germline, CDR1 is LGHDT and CDR2 YNNKEL (reference sequence). Here the CDR3 reads CASSPTSGRVDEQFF. In nucleotides, the CDR3 is TGTGCCAGCAGCCCTACTAGCGGGAGGGTGGATGAGCAGTTCTTC.

The chain recombines TRBV9 with TRBJ1-3, with 7 nucleotides matching TRBD1. Germline CDR1 is SGDLS and CDR2 is YYNGEE. There are 16 residues in the CDR3. The trim removed 4 bases at V and 0 bases at J, leaving 7 bases unmatched. The CDR3, as DNA: TGTGCCAGCAGCCTTCGACAGGGTAACTCTGGAAACACCATATATTTT. It is translated as CASSLRQGNSGNTIYF.

This clonotype was counted between two and nine times. A much larger clone sits a single nucleotide away, making a read error possible. The genes are TRBV20-1 and TRBJ2-3; no clear D. There are 15 residues in the CDR3. V dropped 0 bases and J dropped 1 base, with 11 bases sitting between them. Germline V lookup: CDR1 DFQATT, CDR2 SNEGSKA (reference sequence). DNA of the CDR3: TGCAGTGCTAGAGATGGGGTGGTGGGCACAGATACGCAGTATTTT. The encoded protein is CSARDGVVGTDTQYF.

The chain links TRBV6-1 to TRBJ2-3; TRBD2 matches 8 bases. CDR1 is MNHNS and CDR2 is SASEGT in the germline V gene. Unmatched junction bases numbered 6, after V lost 7 bases and J lost 0 bases. CDR3 length: 15 amino acids. The chain's CDR3 is CASKRSGASTDTQYF. The CDR3 bases are TGTGCCAGCAAGCGTAGCGGGGCTAGCACAGATACGCAGTATTTT.

This sequence joins TRBV20-1 and TRBJ2-7; D ambiguous. The CDR3 runs 13 residues. Trimming took off 3 bases at V and 4 bases at J, with 13 bases between the two ends. Germline CDR1 and CDR2: DFQATT and SNEGSKA (reference sequence). CDR3 bases: TGCAGTGCTAGTGATGGACGGATATACGAGCAGTACTTC. It specifies CSASDGRIYEQYF.

This chain joins TRBV20-1 and TRBJ1-2; TRBD1 matches at 8 bases. Per the germline V gene, CDR1 is DFQATT and CDR2 is SNEGSKA (reference sequence). This CDR3 comprises 11 residues. V shed 6 bases and J 10 bases; nucleotides not matched to a gene: 7. CDR3 residues: CSAGGTGAYTF. Written as DNA, the CDR3 is TGCAGTGCGGGTGGGACAGGCGCCTACACCTTC.

Only one count was recorded for this clonotype. V is TRBV9 and J is TRBJ2-7, with unresolved D. Germline V lookup: CDR1 SGDLS, CDR2 YYNGEE. CDR3 length: 14 residues. The V gene lost 0 bases and the J gene lost 6 bases, with 13 bases spanning the gap. CDR3 bases: TGTGCCAGCAGCGTAGGTGCGGATCCCCTCGAGCAGTACTTC. Amino acid sequence: CASSVGADPLEQYF.

The rearrangement uses TRBV9 and TRBJ2-1, with 8 bases lining up with TRBD1. The CDR3 covers 15 residues. The germline V gene encodes CDR1 SGDLS and CDR2 YYNGEE. J was trimmed by 4 bases and V by 0 bases; bases with no gene match: 3. The DNA of the CDR3 is TGTGCCAGCAGCGTAGAGGGGGACAGGTACAATGAGCAGTTCTTC. Amino acid sequence: CASSVEGDRYNEQFF. The entire variable domain, with the rest obtained from reference TRBV9 and TRBJ2-1, is as follows: DSGVTQTPKHLITATGQRVTLRCSPRSGDLSVYWYQQSLDQGLQFLIQYYNGEERAKGNILERFSAQQFPDLHSELNLSSLELGDSALYFCASSVEGDRYNEQFFGPGTRLTVL.

Only a few counts were recorded for this clonotype. V is TRBV23-1 and J is TRBJ2-7; 9 bases agree with TRBD2. TRBV23-1 qualifies as an ORF whose function is uncertain. CDR3 length: 20 residues. The V and J ends lost 3 bases and 1 base, in that order; junction bases with no gene match: 19. The CDR3 here is CASSQDAGATSGGRSYEQYF. The CDR3 coding sequence is TGCGCCAGCAGTCAGGACGCGGGGGCGACTAGCGGAGGAAGGTCCTACGAGCAGTACTTC.

The chain carries TRBV3-1 and TRBJ2-5; maybe TRBD1 (5 bases). V was clipped by 0 bases and J by 4 bases, with 12 bases between them. CDR1 and CDR2 from the germline V gene are LGHDT and YNNKEL (reference sequence). The CDR3 sequence is 15 residues long. DNA for the CDR3: TGTGCCAGCAGCCAAGAAGTCAAGCAGGGAGAGACCCAGTACTTC. Translated, it gives CASSQEVKQGETQYF.

The rearrangement uses TRBV18 and TRBJ2-7; 9 bases align to TRBD1. Per the germline V gene, CDR1 is KGHSH and CDR2 is LQKENI. The CDR3 is 14 amino acids. V shed 2 bases and J 3 bases; nucleotides not matched to a gene: 2. The CDR3 region has the DNA TGTGCCAGCTCACCAAAGACAGGGGGCTACGAGCAGTACTTC. It yields the protein CASSPKTGGYEQYF.

The chain combines TRBV20-1 with TRBJ1-1; no definite D call. Trimming pared 0 bases from V and 1 base from J, leaving 15 bases between. CDR3 size: 16 residues. Germline V gives CDR1 DFQATT, CDR2 SNEGSKA (reference sequence). For the CDR3, the DNA is TGCAGTGCTAGAGAGACGGGAGTTCCGGAGAACACTGAAGCTTTCTTT. Its translation: CSARETGVPENTEAFF.

The chain uses TRBV20-1 and TRBJ2-1, with 10 bases identical to TRBD2. This CDR3 has 14 amino acids. The germline CDR1 and CDR2 sequences are DFQATT and SNEGSKA (reference sequence). The ends lost 5 bases at V and 4 bases at J; junction bases unmatched: 5. As DNA, the CDR3 is TGCAGTGCTTCTACAGCGGGAGGGTACAATGAGCAGTTCTTC. Translation: CSASTAGGYNEQFF.

This clonotype was seen just once. V and J are TRBV19 and TRBJ2-1; tentative D call: TRBD1 (5 bases). CDR3 length: 13 amino acids. V was cut by 4 bases and J by 7 bases, with 11 bases left in between. CDR1 is LNHDA and CDR2 is SQIVND in the germline V gene (reference sequence). For the CDR3, the DNA is TGTGCCAGTAGTAACAGGAATGAGAATGAGCAGTTCTTC. Protein product: CASSNRNENEQFF.

The table lists this clonotype with a few counts. The chain employs TRBV7-3 and TRBJ2-3; 11 bases are a match to TRBD2. This CDR3 comprises 19 residues. Per germline, CDR1 SGHTA and CDR2 FQGTGA. The V segment lost 1 base and the J segment 2 bases; nucleotides outside the gene matches: 11. CDR3 protein: CASSLNPGLAGRDTDTQYF. CDR3 DNA sequence: TGTGCCAGCAGCTTAAACCCCGGACTAGCGGGCAGGGACACAGATACGCAGTATTTT.

This clonotype has more than one count but fewer than ten. The V gene is TRBV11-1, the J gene TRBJ2-5; 9 nucleotides agree with TRBD1. The ends lost 5 bases at V and 2 bases at J; junction bases unmatched: 6. The CDR3 extends over 15 amino acids. CDR1 is SGHAT, CDR2 FQDESV, per germline (reference sequence). CDR3 sequence reads: CASSPDRGWQETQYF. CDR3 nucleotide sequence: TGTGCCAGCAGCCCTGACAGGGGGTGGCAAGAGACCCAGTACTTC. The full variable domain, with the rest looked up from reference TRBV11-1 and TRBJ2-5, is EAEVAQSPRYKITEKSQAVAFWCDPISGHATLYWYRQILGQGPELLVQFQDESVVDDSQLPKDRFSAERLKGVDSTLKIQPAELGDSAMYLCASSPDRGWQETQYFGPGTRLLVL.

The V call is TRBV6-5, the J call TRBJ1-2; weak D call: TRBD1 (6 bases). Germline CDR1 reads MNHEY; CDR2 reads SVGAGI. With 0 bases removed from V and 6 bases from J, the gap between germline ends came to 11 bases. CDR3 length: 14 residues. The CDR3 reads CASSYSGGGDGYTF. DNA for the CDR3: TGTGCCAGCAGTTACTCGGGAGGGGGTGATGGCTACACCTTC.

The genes are TRBV12-3 or TRBV12-4 and TRBJ2-7; D is unclear. This CDR3 has 11 residues. V lost 6 bases, J lost 5 bases, and 8 bases lay in between. The CDR3 loop is CASSFLNEQYF. For the CDR3, the DNA is TGTGCCAGCAGCTTTCTTAACGAGCAGTACTTC.